Below, one T cell receptor beta chain is given with its context. Its target is unknown. This entry comes from a study of T cell repertoires in cytomegalovirus infection. Study overall: CMV epitopes in the study were HLA-C-restricted (recently identified) and HLA-B-restricted (well studied). Indications came from public TCR beta signatures; they pointed to CMV infection and to a matching HLA type. Notes on the study in general: HLA-C-restricted CMV-specific TCR beta clonotypes prevailed in the ex vivo response.

The CDR3 sequence is 18 residues long. Germline loops: CDR1 MNHEY, CDR2 SVGAGI. The V gene end was trimmed by 5 bases and the J gene end by 4 bases; junction bases not matched to a gene: 13. MiXCR, applied by TCRdb to the reads, yields one record per CDR3 protein. Altogether fewer than 950,000 distinct CDR3 sequences are present, approximately 30% being singletons, with the ten largest covering roughly 12%. The sample here was cultured CD8+ T cells from PBMCs, taken from culture after CMV antigen stimulation. The chain is built from TRBV6-5 and TRBJ2-3; 12 bases are shared with TRBD1. The receptor was isolated from a human donor in good health (CMV status not recorded). Some clones in this sample may be carry-over from other donors' samples. For the CDR3, the DNA is TGTGCCAGCAGTCAGGGACAGGGGGCATTGGTTCGTGCAGATACGCAGTATTTT. It is translated as CASSQGQGALVRADTQYF.